The following is a T cell receptor beta chain sequence with its context. The data originate from a study of patients and donors after allogeneic stem cell transplantation. Germline V gene data show CDR1 as MGHRA and CDR2 as YSYEKL. Trimming removed 1 base from V and 5 bases from J, with 16 bases in between. The CDR3 length is 16 residues. TCRdb passed the RT-PCR reads through MiXCR, listing each CDR3 protein once. The data contain about 210,000 distinct CDR3 sequences, more than 35% of them singletons. The rearrangement uses TRBV4-1 and TRBJ2-3, with D perhaps matching TRBD1 or TRBD2 (6 bases each). The sequenced material came from blood, either unsorted or a sorted T cell fraction (not recorded which). This clonotype originated in a human donor who was either an allogeneic HSCT recipient or a stem cell or donor lymphocyte infusion donor (not recorded which). It is not recorded whose cells these are; they may come from a transplant donor. The CDR3 DNA follows: TGCGCCAGCAGCCAAGTGACCCGAGGGGGAGGAGATACGCAGTATTTT. Encoded protein: CASSQVTRGGGDTQYF.